The rows below give T cell receptor beta chains drawn from one sample of a study of beta chain features in type 1 diabetes. TCRdb's table, derived via immunoSEQ multiplex PCR, lists solely in-frame clones and lacks some. The sample yields about 740,000 clones, around an eighth seen once. The sequenced material came from naive CD4+ T cells from blood. The receptor source for this set is a man aged 18 to 30 with type 1 diabetes. Each CDR3 is given with its conserved first and last residue. D genes are given only for firm matches. Size is omitted from some rows. Given values are once, few, many or a class for expanded clones.

DNA: TGCGCCAGCAGCTTGGCGCTAGCGGGGGGCCATTACTCCTACGAGCAGTACTTC; CDR3: CASSLALAGGHYSYEQYF; size: .; J: TRBJ2-7; V: TRBV5-1; D: TRBD2
DNA: TGTGCCATCAGTGAGCCCGAAACGGTCCTTCGGGGCTACACCTTC; CDR3: CAISEPETVLRGYTF; size: .; J: TRBJ1-2; V: TRBV10-3; D: .
DNA: TGCAGCGTTGAACGGGAGGGTTTCTATGGCTACACCTTC; CDR3: CSVEREGFYGYTF; size: .; J: TRBJ1-2; V: TRBV29-1; D: .
DNA: TGTGCCAGCACCTATCGTTCCTACTATTCTCATCAGCCCCAGCATTTT; CDR3: CASTYRSYYSHQPQHF; size: few; J: TRBJ1-5; V: TRBV28; D: .
DNA: TGTGCCTCGAGCCTTATAGCGGGGGGGCTGGATACGCAGTATTTT; CDR3: CASSLIAGGLDTQYF; size: few; J: TRBJ2-3; V: TRBV30; D: TRBD2
DNA: TGTGCCAGCAGTCCACCGGCCCTGGGAGGCGAGCAGTACTTC; CDR3: CASSPPALGGEQYF; size: few; J: TRBJ2-7; V: TRBV6-5; D: .
DNA: TGCGCCAGCAGCCAAGATCTGTCGGCAGGGGGCGAAGCTTTCTTT; CDR3: CASSQDLSAGGEAFF; size: few; J: TRBJ1-1; V: TRBV4-1; D: TRBD1
DNA: TGTGCCAGCAGCTTGGGCAGGTCAGATACGCAGTATTTT; CDR3: CASSLGRSDTQYF; size: .; J: TRBJ2-3; V: TRBV5-8; D: .
DNA: TGTGCCTGGACCCCAACGGGGGATCAGCCCCAGCATTTT; CDR3: CAWTPTGDQPQHF; size: few; J: TRBJ1-5; V: TRBV30; D: .
DNA: TGTGCCATCAGTGAAGGATGGACCGCGTGGGCCAACGTCCTGACTTTC; CDR3: CAISEGWTAWANVLTF; size: .; J: TRBJ2-6; V: TRBV10-3; D: .
DNA: TGTGCCAGCACAGATCGTGGAGGTCAGCCCCAGCATTTT; CDR3: CASTDRGGQPQHF; size: few; J: TRBJ1-5; V: TRBV6-5; D: .
DNA: TGTGCCAGCCGTACGGCGACAGGGAGGGAGCAGTTCTTC; CDR3: CASRTATGREQFF; size: .; J: TRBJ2-1; V: TRBV6-1; D: .
DNA: TGTGCCAGCAGGGGAACCGGGACAGAGAATACAGATACGCAGTATTTT; CDR3: CASRGTGTENTDTQYF; size: .; J: TRBJ2-3; V: TRBV11-1; D: TRBD1
DNA: TGTGCCAGCAGCGTAGGGTCAGGGGGCAGGATGCAGGCAGATACGCAGTATTTT; CDR3: CASSVGSGGRMQADTQYF; size: .; J: TRBJ2-3; V: TRBV9; D: TRBD1
DNA: TGCGCCAGCAGCCAAGTGCGTTCTGGGGCCAACGTCCTGACTTTC; CDR3: CASSQVRSGANVLTF; size: few; J: TRBJ2-6; V: TRBV4-1; D: .
DNA: TGTGCCAGCAGTTACGGTAGGGGTAATCAGCCCCAGCATTTT; CDR3: CASSYGRGNQPQHF; size: .; J: TRBJ1-5; V: TRBV6-5; D: .
DNA: TGCAGCGTTACGACAGAGACATCTGGAAACACCATATATTTT; CDR3: CSVTTETSGNTIYF; size: few; J: TRBJ1-3; V: TRBV29-1; D: .
DNA: TGTGCCAGCAGGGAGGTCCTATATGGCTACACCTTC; CDR3: CASREVLYGYTF; size: .; J: TRBJ1-2; V: TRBV6-6; D: .
DNA: TGTGCCAGCAGTTTCCGGGGAGTGGATGGCTACACCTTC; CDR3: CASSFRGVDGYTF; size: .; J: TRBJ1-2; V: TRBV28; D: .
DNA: TGTGCCATCACCAACCAGATGGGGAAGAACACTGAAGCTTTCTTT; CDR3: CAITNQMGKNTEAFF; size: few; J: TRBJ1-1; V: TRBV10-3; D: .
DNA: TGCGCCAGCAGCCAAGATAGATACGGCTACACCTTC; CDR3: CASSQDRYGYTF; size: .; J: TRBJ1-2; V: TRBV4-1; D: .
DNA: TGTGCCATCAGTGAGTTGGGACAGGGGAGCTCTGGGGCCAACGTCCTGACTTTC; CDR3: CAISELGQGSSGANVLTF; size: .; J: TRBJ2-6; V: TRBV10-3; D: TRBD1
DNA: TGTGCCAGCAGTTTATTCGTAATGGGGGGATCCGGCTACACCTTC; CDR3: CASSLFVMGGSGYTF; size: few; J: TRBJ1-2; V: TRBV28; D: .
DNA: TGTGCCAGCAGTTCCGGACAGCTAAGCACAGATACGCAGTATTTT; CDR3: CASSSGQLSTDTQYF; size: few; J: TRBJ2-3; V: TRBV6-5; D: .
DNA: TGTGCCAGCAGCCAGCGACGGGGGTTGTCTTCGCGCTACGAGCAGTACTTC; CDR3: CASSQRRGLSSRYEQYF; size: few; J: TRBJ2-7; V: TRBV7-8; D: .
DNA: TGTGCCAGTACGCCACAGGGAGCTGGAAACACCATATATTTT; CDR3: CASTPQGAGNTIYF; size: few; J: TRBJ1-3; V: TRBV19; D: .
DNA: TGTGCCAGCAGCCGAGGGGACTCGGGGTTTGACAATGAGCAGTTCTTC; CDR3: CASSRGDSGFDNEQFF; size: .; J: TRBJ2-1; V: TRBV5-4; D: .
DNA: TGTGCCAGCAGTGGGACAGGGCTTAATTCACCCCTCCACTTT; CDR3: CASSGTGLNSPLHF; size: few; J: TRBJ1-6; V: TRBV25-1; D: TRBD1
DNA: TGTGCCATCAGTGAGGGACAGCAAAATGAGCAGTTCTTC; CDR3: CAISEGQQNEQFF; size: .; J: TRBJ2-1; V: TRBV10-3; D: .
DNA: TGTGCCAGCAGTGAGTACTACGAGCAGTACTTC; CDR3: CASSEYYEQYF; size: .; J: TRBJ2-7; V: TRBV6-1; D: .
DNA: TGTGCCATCAGTGATTATAACACTGAAGCTTTCTTT; CDR3: CAISDYNTEAFF; size: few; J: TRBJ1-1; V: TRBV10-3; D: .
DNA: TGTGCCAGCTTGAGGGGAGTCGAGCCCGGGGAGCTGTTTTTT; CDR3: CASLRGVEPGELFF; size: .; J: TRBJ2-2; V: TRBV9; D: .
DNA: TGTGCCAGCAGCTCCGACAGGGTTTCACCCCTCCACTTT; CDR3: CASSSDRVSPLHF; size: few; J: TRBJ1-6; V: TRBV7-9; D: TRBD1
DNA: TGTGCCAGCAGTGCTCGACAGGGTTCCTACAATGAGCAGTTCTTC; CDR3: CASSARQGSYNEQFF; size: .; J: TRBJ2-1; V: TRBV25-1; D: TRBD1
DNA: TGTGCCAGCAGTCCAGGTGGGACAGGGTATGGCTACACCTTC; CDR3: CASSPGGTGYGYTF; size: .; J: TRBJ1-2; V: TRBV13; D: TRBD1
DNA: TGTGCCAGCAGTGAAGCGCTTCGAGGGAATCTCTATGGCTACACCTTC; CDR3: CASSEALRGNLYGYTF; size: .; J: TRBJ1-2; V: TRBV2; D: .
DNA: TGTGCCAGCAGCACTATCAACACAGGGGACTCCCTCTCTGGGGCCAACGTCCTGACTTTC; CDR3: CASSTINTGDSLSGANVLTF; size: few; J: TRBJ2-6; V: TRBV14; D: .
DNA: TGTGCCAGTAGTACCAAACATGAAAAACTGTTTTTT; CDR3: CASSTKHEKLFF; size: few; J: TRBJ1-4; V: TRBV19; D: .
DNA: TGTGCCAGCAGTTTGGACCCCCAGGGGCTCATGAACACTGAAGCTTTCTTT; CDR3: CASSLDPQGLMNTEAFF; size: .; J: TRBJ1-1; V: TRBV27; D: .
DNA: TGTGCCAGCTCACCAGCCGGGACAGGGGATGAAAAACTGTTTTTT; CDR3: CASSPAGTGDEKLFF; size: .; J: TRBJ1-4; V: TRBV18; D: TRBD1
DNA: TGTGCCAGCAGTTTATCGATAGTACAGGGACGAGGGGCCTACGAGCAGTACTTC; CDR3: CASSLSIVQGRGAYEQYF; size: .; J: TRBJ2-7; V: TRBV27; D: .
DNA: TGTGCCAGCACCAAACCCGGGACTATCACAGATACGCAGTATTTT; CDR3: CASTKPGTITDTQYF; size: .; J: TRBJ2-3; V: TRBV5-6; D: TRBD2
DNA: TGTGCCAGCAGCCCCCGGGACAACCAGGGCTACACCTTC; CDR3: CASSPRDNQGYTF; size: few; J: TRBJ1-2; V: TRBV7-9; D: .
DNA: TGTGCCATCAGTGAGAGCCCCAGCACAGATACGCAGTATTTT; CDR3: CAISESPSTDTQYF; size: .; J: TRBJ2-3; V: TRBV10-3; D: .
DNA: TGTGCCAGCAGCCCCCATTTGGGAAATGAGCAGTTCTTC; CDR3: CASSPHLGNEQFF; size: .; J: TRBJ2-1; V: TRBV7-3; D: .
DNA: TGTGCCAGCAGCGTCTCAGGACAGGCGAACACTGAAGCTTTCTTT; CDR3: CASSVSGQANTEAFF; size: .; J: TRBJ1-1; V: TRBV9; D: TRBD1
DNA: TGTGCCAGCCGGCGGGACAGGGGGCTAGGCTACACCTTC; CDR3: CASRRDRGLGYTF; size: .; J: TRBJ1-2; V: TRBV2; D: TRBD1
DNA: TGTGCCAGCAGTGAATTCCCGGTGGGGTTAGGCTATGGCTACACCTTC; CDR3: CASSEFPVGLGYGYTF; size: .; J: TRBJ1-2; V: TRBV2; D: .
DNA: TGCGCCAGCAGCCGGGAACAGACCACAGATACGCAGTATTTT; CDR3: CASSREQTTDTQYF; size: few; J: TRBJ2-3; V: TRBV23-1; D: .
DNA: TGTGCCAGCAGCTTAACAGCGAACACTGAAGCTTTCTTT; CDR3: CASSLTANTEAFF; size: few; J: TRBJ1-1; V: TRBV5-4; D: .